This T cell receptor beta chain was recorded in a study of blood T cell repertoires in COVID-19. For the study at large: Samples taken during acute and convalescent COVID-19 were collected in the United States, Italy and Spain. PBMCs, B-cell-depleted T cells, or T cells were the source of the cDNA or gDNA that made up the material.

CDR1 KGHDR and CDR2 SFDVKD come from the germline V gene. CDR3 length: 17 residues. The ends were cut back, 0 bases at V and 0 bases at J, with 11 bases in the middle. This clone was counted a few times. In Seattle, patients joined the study during active infection and were tracked longitudinally. The repertoire was sequenced with immunoSEQ multiplex PCR; TCRdb's copy has only in-frame clones and lacks some. This table has some 360,000 clones, roughly nine tenths appearing once. The TCR originated in a woman aged 55-70 years with COVID-19, enrolled during active disease. V and J are TRBV24-1 and TRBJ2-1; tentative D call: TRBD2 (6 bases). Sequencing was performed on peripheral blood. This chain's CDR3 is CATSDLGGYSSYNEQFF. The CDR3 bases are TGTGCCACCAGTGATTTGGGAGGGTATAGCTCCTACAATGAGCAGTTCTTC.